Ten or more counts support the clone carrying this TCR beta chain. Unique molecular identifiers were used in preparing the TCRbeta library. TCRdb re-called the PCR reads with MiXCR, one entry per CDR3 protein. Here the sample spans approximately 400,000 distinct CDR3 sequences, approximately 10% being singletons. This record comes from a study of T-cell reconstitution after alpha-beta-depleted transplantation in children. Germline CDR1 reads DFQATT; CDR2 reads SNEGSKA (reference sequence). CDR3 size: 13 residues. The V gene lost 6 bases and the J gene lost 10 bases, with 20 bases spanning the gap. The receptor comes from a human donor who donated a stem cell graft to a child with acute myeloid leukemia. The specimen was PBMCs from the stem cell graft donor, collected from the stem cell graft. J is TRBJ2-3 and V is TRBV20-1; weak D call: TRBD1 (6 bases). CDR3 sequence (DNA): TGCAGTGCCGGAATCCGCGGACAGCGCTCGCAGTATTTT. Translation gives CSAGIRGQRSQYF.